The 15 T cell receptor beta chains presented below share a single source sample, sequenced in a study of cytomegalovirus exposure and HLA in healthy donors. Researchers ran the PCR with 60 Vbeta and 13 Jbeta primers. Clones were read by immunoSEQ multiplex PCR, and TCRdb kept only the in-frame ones, dropping some. The sample yields 85,000 to 110,000 clones, of which the top ten take up 3.5%. Material: PBMCs. These receptors were taken from a man between 35 and 55 years old in good health and CMV-seronegative.

The rearrangement links TRBV19 to TRBJ2-3; D gene ambiguous. Germline CDR1 LNHDA, CDR2 SQIVND (reference sequence). CDR3 length: 11 residues. The V gene lost 10 bases and the J gene lost 4 bases, with 9 bases spanning the gap. The DNA for the CDR3 is TGTGCCACTCTCTATGCAGATACGCAGTATTTT. Protein sequence: CATLYADTQYF.

To note about this clone: The conserved final phenylalanine or tryptophan is absent from the CDR3, which likely points to a read error. The rearrangement joins TRBV19 to TRBJ1-5; 7 bases align to TRBD1. This CDR3 has 16 amino acids. The V gene end was trimmed by 3 bases and the J gene end by 3 bases; junction bases not matched to a gene: 8. In germline, CDR1 is LNHDA, CDR2 SQIVND (reference sequence). Written as DNA, the CDR3 is TGTGCCAGTAGTATTTCAGGGGGGACTTTCAATCAGCCCCAGCATTCT. Translated: CASSISGGTFNQPQHS.

The chain employs TRBV15 and TRBJ2-2; tentative D call: TRBD1 (5 bases). The germline V gene has CDR1 LNHNV and CDR2 YYDKDF (reference sequence). The CDR3 extends over 12 amino acids. V dropped 7 bases and J dropped 6 bases, with 9 bases sitting between them. DNA of the CDR3: TGTGCCACCAAAGGGGCGGCCGGGGAGCTGTTTTTT. Residues: CATKGAAGELFF.

The rearrangement uses TRBV25-1 and TRBJ2-4; 13 bases fit TRBD2. V lost 5 bases, J lost 3 bases, and 4 bases stayed unmatched. The CDR3 is 16 residues long. The germline CDR1 and CDR2 sequences are MGHDK and SYGVNS. CDR3 in DNA: TGTGCCAGCAGTCCCGGGACTAGCGGGGACAAAAACATTCAGTACTTC. This codes for CASSPGTSGDKNIQYF.

This chain joins TRBV11-2 and TRBJ2-1, with 9 bases matching TRBD1. The J segment lost 5 bases and the V segment lost 6 bases, leaving 8 bases of the junction unmatched. Germline values: CDR1 SGHAT, CDR2 FQNNGV. CDR3 size: 15 residues. The CDR3 bases are TGTGCCAGCAGTCAACAGGGGGCCGTTAACAATGAGCAGTTCTTC. Encoded protein: CASSQQGAVNNEQFF.

V and J are TRBV28 and TRBJ1-4, with D perhaps matching TRBD1 (5 bases). Germline CDR1 is MDHEN and CDR2 is SYDVKM. With 3 bases removed from V and 8 bases from J, the gap between germline ends came to 19 bases. This CDR3 contains 16 residues. In DNA, the CDR3 is TGTGCCAGCAGTTTCAGCCCAAGCAGGGCACTCGAAAAACTGTTTTTT. Its protein is CASSFSPSRALEKLFF. The full variable domain, rest sourced from reference TRBV28 and TRBJ1-4, is DVKVTQSSRYLVKRTGEKVFLECVQDMDHENMFWYRQDPGLGLRLIYFSYDVKMKEKGDIPEGYSVSREKKERFSLILESASTNQTSMYLCASSFSPSRALEKLFFGSGTQLSVL.

The CDR3 sequence: CAWSVPSYDDRVKNIQYF. The CDR3 DNA follows: TGTGCCTGGAGTGTTCCTTCTTATGACGACAGGGTGAAAAACATTCAGTACTTC. The rearrangement joins TRBV30 to TRBJ2-4; 7 bases line up with TRBD1. The CDR3 covers 18 residues. CDR1 and CDR2 (germline): GTSNPN, SVGIG (reference sequence). Trimming took 0 bases from V and 4 from J; bases not matched to a gene: 15.

This rearrangement joins TRBV14 to TRBJ1-1, with D possibly matching TRBD1 (6 bases). Trimming took 3 bases from V and 1 from J, leaving 12 bases between them. The germline CDR1 and CDR2 sequences are SGHDN and FVKESK. CDR3 length: 15 residues. The CDR3 DNA sequence: TGTGCCAGCAGCCAGGCGACAGGTGCGAACACTGAAGCTTTCTTT. This codes for CASSQATGANTEAFF.

The CDR3 is CASSLSGGGTGELFF. Written as DNA, the CDR3 is TGTGCCAGCAGCTTGTCCGGGGGAGGGACCGGGGAGCTGTTTTTT. V gene TRBV5-6 combines with J gene TRBJ2-2; 7 bases are a match to TRBD2. Germline-derived CDR1 and CDR2 are SGHDT and YYEEEE. V lost 1 base and J lost 5; bases outside the gene matches: 5. The CDR3 has 15 amino acids.

The chain couples TRBV4-3 to TRBJ2-2; D uncertain. Germline V gene sequence: CDR1 LGHNA, CDR2 YSLEER. Trimming took 1 base from V and 0 from J, leaving 9 bases between them. This CDR3 spans 16 amino acids. As DNA, the CDR3 is TGCGCCAGCAGCCAAGCTCAGCGAGCGAACACCGGGGAGCTGTTTTTT. Translation: CASSQAQRANTGELFF.

The chain is built from TRBV11-3 and TRBJ1-2; 10 bases are a match to TRBD1. Germline CDR1 and CDR2: SGHNT and YENEEA. CDR3 length equals 13 residues. The trim removed 5 bases at V and 14 bases at J, leaving 11 bases unmatched. The CDR3 loop reads CASSPSGQGIVTF. The CDR3 nucleotides read TGTGCCAGCAGCCCGTCGGGACAGGGGATTGTTACCTTC.

The chain links TRBV2 to TRBJ2-5, with 7 positions matching TRBD1. The J call may be incorrect, as the DNA end agrees better with TRBJ2-7. This CDR3 contains 13 residues. Germline CDR1 is SNHLY and CDR2 is FYNNEI. CDR3 loop: CASRGDSSYEQYF. In DNA form, the CDR3 reads TGTGCCAGCAGAGGGGACAGCTCCTACGAGCAGTACTTC.

V usage is TRBV25-1 and J usage is TRBJ2-1, with D possibly matching TRBD2 (6 bases). The V gene lost 10 bases and the J gene lost 2 bases, with 15 bases spanning the gap. Germline CDR1 and CDR2: MGHDK and SYGVNS. The CDR3 totals 14 residues. CDR3 protein: CATYLGGPYNEQFF. CDR3 coding DNA: TGTGCCACCTACCTCGGGGGTCCCTACAATGAGCAGTTCTTC.

The CDR3 reads CASSEYLTGEGNEQFF. In nucleotides, the CDR3 is TGCGCCAGCAGTGAGTACCTCACGGGAGAGGGCAATGAGCAGTTCTTC. The rearrangement uses TRBV10-2 and TRBJ2-1, with D possibly being TRBD2 (6 bases). Germline V gene sequence: CDR1 WSHSY, CDR2 SAAADI. Trimming removed 1 base at V and 6 bases at J, with 16 bases between. The CDR3 covers 16 residues.

The J gene is TRBJ1-4, the V gene TRBV5-1, with D possibly being TRBD1 (5 bases). Trimming cost V 0 bases and J 5 bases, with 8 bases left between them. CDR1 and CDR2 (germline): SGHRS, YFSETQ. The CDR3 loop spans 14 amino acids. CDR3 residues: CASSLGDSNEKLFF. The DNA for the CDR3 is TGCGCCAGCAGCTTGGGGGACTCGAATGAAAAACTGTTTTTT.